The clone carrying this TCR beta chain was counted a few times. The sample comes from a study of T-cell memory formation after mild COVID-19. V was pared by 3 bases and J by 8 bases, with 20 bases between. This CDR3 contains 15 residues. CDR1 and CDR2 (germline): SGHDT, YYEEEE. TCRdb re-called the 5' RACE reads through MiXCR, storing one row per CDR3 protein. Of some 180,000 distinct CDR3 sequences in the sample, around 13% were seen once. Sequencing was done on a sample of PBMCs or a T cell subset sorted from them (not recorded which). This clonotype originated in a man aged 18 to 29 who had mild COVID-19 (a few samples of this study predate the infection). Cell type and time point are not known. This rearrangement joins TRBV5-6 to TRBJ1-1, with TRBD1 as a possible D gene (5 bases). Here the CDR3 reads CASSYTGLGLSEAFF. In DNA, the CDR3 is TGTGCCAGCAGCTATACAGGATTAGGCCTCTCAGAAGCTTTCTTT. Drawing the rest from reference TRBV5-6 and TRBJ1-1, the complete variable domain is DAGVTQSPTHLIKTRGQQVTLRCSPKSGHDTVSWYQQALGQGPQFIFQYYEEEERQRGNFPDRFSGHQFPNYSSELNVNALLLGDSALYLCASSYTGLGLSEAFFGQGTRLTVV.